This entry describes one T cell receptor (beta chain). Its antigen is undetermined. This sample was included in a study of OX40 agonist ivuxolimab in advanced cancers. Study information: With a range of roughly 20 to 80, age averaged 60 years, and 75% to 90% were male.

This CDR3 is built from 14 residues. V dropped 6 bases and J dropped 5; count of bases not matched to a gene: 7. Per the germline V gene, CDR1 is ENHRY and CDR2 is SYGVKD. Findings and limits, study-wide: Partial responders treated at 0.1-3.0 mg/kg exhibited clonal expansion among the lowest measured. The average count of expanded clones was higher among CD8+ T cells than among CD4+. At 0.1 to 3.0 mg/kg, clonal expansion of CD4+ and CD8+ blood T cells had occurred by week 6.

Assay: immunoSEQ multiplex PCR; the TCRdb copy retains only in-frame clones and omits some. This table holds 69,000 or so clones, about 85% found once. The sample in question was CD4+ or CD8+ T cells sorted from blood, obtained in a trial of the OX40 agonist ivuxolimab. This clonotype originated in an adult with an advanced solid tumor such as melanoma, head and neck, liver or kidney cancer. The chain is built from TRBV10-3 and TRBJ2-1, with 7 bases fitting TRBD1. CDR3 DNA: TGTGCCATCAGAGGGGGCCCGAGTCACAATGAGCAGTTCTTC. As protein: CAIRGGPSHNEQFF.